These T cell receptor beta chains were read from a single sample in a study of cytomegalovirus exposure and HLA in healthy donors. The assay was immunoSEQ multiplex PCR, and TCRdb's table has in-frame clones only and misses some. The profile shows 150,000 to 200,000 clones, 76% of them singletons. The sample consisted of PBMCs. The receptors stem from a woman in her twenties or thirties in good health and CMV-seropositive. Each CDR3 is given with its conserved first and last residue. D genes are given only for firm matches. Clone size, where shown, is once, few, many, or a class for clones that have expanded.

D | size | J | V | DNA | CDR3
- | - | TRBJ2-1 | TRBV4-1 | TGCGCCAGCAGCCAGGCGGTCGGCAGACAGAATGAGCAGTTCTTC | CASSQAVGRQNEQFF
- | - | TRBJ1-2 | TRBV7-3 | TGTGCCAGCAGCTTAAGGGCAGGGAAAGACTATGGCTACACCTTC | CASSLRAGKDYGYTF
TRBD1 | - | TRBJ1-1 | TRBV13 | TGTGCCAGCAGCCTAAACAGGGGCACTGAAGCTTTCTTT | CASSLNRGTEAFF
- | - | TRBJ1-6 | TRBV19 | TGTGCCAGCACAGGGAATGGTTATAATTCACCCCTCCACTTT | CASTGNGYNSPLHF
- | - | TRBJ1-1 | TRBV6-5 | TGTGCCTCCAGACGGAGCACTGAAGCTTTCTTT | CASRRSTEAFF
- | once | TRBJ1-4 | TRBV4-3 | TGCGCCAGCAGCCAAGCTTGGGCGACCGGCCACGCAAAACTGTTTTTT | CASSQAWATGHAKLFF
TRBD2 | - | TRBJ2-7 | TRBV6-5 | TGTGCCAGCAGTTACGGACTAGCGGGCTCCTACGAGCAGTACTTC | CASSYGLAGSYEQYF
TRBD1 | - | TRBJ1-1 | TRBV4-3 | TGCGCCAGCAGCCAAGAATTAAGGGTAGGGGGCATGAACACTGAAGCTTTCTTT | CASSQELRVGGMNTEAFF
- | - | TRBJ2-2 | TRBV10-1 | TGCGCCAGCAGTGAGGCCAGAAAAAACACCGGGGAGCTGTTTTTT | CASSEARKNTGELFF
- | - | TRBJ1-5 | TRBV7-2 | TGTGCCAGCAGCGCCGGACAGTTTAATCAGCCCCAGCATTTT | CASSAGQFNQPQHF
TRBD2 | - | TRBJ2-1 | TRBV9 | TGTGCCAGCAGCGTAGGCGGGGGGGCCTACAATGAGCAGTTCTTC | CASSVGGGAYNEQFF
- | - | TRBJ1-1 | TRBV7-9 | TGTGCCAGCAGCTTAGGTGTACGGGAAGCTTTCTTT | CASSLGVREAFF
- | - | TRBJ2-7 | TRBV4-1 | TGCGCCAGCAGCCAAGTTGGAGGGAGCTCCTACGAGCAGTACTTC | CASSQVGGSSYEQYF
- | - | TRBJ2-4 | TRBV21-1 | TGTGCCAGCACCCGGGACAGGGTCGAAAACAGTCAGTACTTC | CASTRDRVENSQYF
TRBD1 | - | TRBJ1-6 | TRBV19 | TGTGCCAGTAGTAGAGGGGGGACAGATAATTCACCCCTCCACTTT | CASSRGGTDNSPLHF
TRBD1 | - | TRBJ1-1 | TRBV11-2 | TGTGCCAGCAGAAACAGGGGATTCGTGAACACTGAAGCTTTCTTT | CASRNRGFVNTEAFF
TRBD2 | - | TRBJ2-7 | TRBV10-3 | TGTGCCATCCGGAGCGGGGCGACCTACGAGCAGTACTTC | CAIRSGATYEQYF
TRBD1 | once | TRBJ2-1 | TRBV6-4 | TGTGCCAGCAGTGAGGAACAGGGGGCGGTCGATGAGCAGTTCTTC | CASSEEQGAVDEQFF
TRBD1 | - | TRBJ1-1 | TRBV6-5 | TGTGCCGGAAGGACAGGGTGGACTGAAGCTTTCTTT | CAGRTGWTEAFF
- | - | TRBJ2-1 | TRBV9 | TGTGCCAGCAGCGAGGGGGGGGCCCCTGGAGTGGGGCAGTTCTTC | CASSEGGAPGVGQFF
- | - | TRBJ1-1 | TRBV27 | TGTGCCAGCAGTTCCCTTGGGACAAGGAACACTGAAGCTTTCTTT | CASSSLGTRNTEAFF
TRBD1 | - | TRBJ2-1 | TRBV7-9 | TGTGCCAGCAGCTCAGTTTCTTGGACAGGGAATGAGCAGTTCTTC | CASSSVSWTGNEQFF
- | - | TRBJ1-2 | TRBV28 | TGTGCCAGCAGTCTGTCGGGGGGCAGATATGGCTACACCTTC | CASSLSGGRYGYTF
- | - | TRBJ1-2 | TRBV10-1 | TGCGCCAGCAGTGGTCAATCGCCAGTTGTCTATGGCTACACCTTC | CASSGQSPVVYGYTF
TRBD2 | - | TRBJ2-3 | TRBV5-6 | TGTGCCAGCAGCCTCCGACTAGCGGGGGCCACAGATACGCAGTATTTT | CASSLRLAGATDTQYF
- | - | TRBJ1-3 | TRBV5-1 | TGCGCCAGCAGCTTGGAGGGTGGAGGGCCAGGAAACACCATATATTTT | CASSLEGGGPGNTIYF
- | - | TRBJ2-3 | TRBV4-3 | TGCGCCAGCAGCCCCCTCTCGGAGGGCACAGATACGCAGTATTTT | CASSPLSEGTDTQYF
TRBD2 | - | TRBJ2-7 | TRBV5-4 | TGTGCCAGCAGCTTGAAGCGGGGGGGTTACGAGCAGTACTTC | CASSLKRGGYEQYF
TRBD2 | - | TRBJ2-5 | TRBV7-9 | TGTGCCAGCAGCTTAGGGGAGGGGTTCTCCGAGACCCAGTACTTC | CASSLGEGFSETQYF
- | - | TRBJ2-1 | TRBV6-6 | TGTGCCAGCAGTTACTCCCCGCGGGGCGATTACAATGAGCAGTTCTTC | CASSYSPRGDYNEQFF
- | few | TRBJ2-3 | TRBV7-2 | TGTGCCAGCAGCCTCCTTAGCACAGATACGCAGTATTTT | CASSLLSTDTQYF
- | - | TRBJ1-2 | TRBV9 | TGTGCCAGCGGAGACAGAGGCTATGGCTACACCTTC | CASGDRGYGYTF
- | - | TRBJ1-3 | TRBV4-3 | TGCGCCAGCAGCCCCGCGAGGGACTCTGGAAACACCATATATTTT | CASSPARDSGNTIYF
- | - | TRBJ2-7 | TRBV6-6 | TGTGCCAGCAGTTGGGACTGGACCTACGAGCAGTACTTC | CASSWDWTYEQYF
TRBD1 | - | TRBJ1-4 | TRBV7-9 | TGTGCCAGCAGCAGAGGACAGGGTCAGGTAAAACTGTTTTTT | CASSRGQGQVKLFF
- | - | TRBJ2-7 | TRBV6-6 | TGTGCCAGCAGTTACATTGGGGCACTCTACGAGCAGTACTTC | CASSYIGALYEQYF
TRBD2 | - | TRBJ2-5 | TRBV6-1 | TGTGCCAGCAGTGAACAGGCTAGCGGGGGGAGGGAGACCCAGTACTTC | CASSEQASGGRETQYF